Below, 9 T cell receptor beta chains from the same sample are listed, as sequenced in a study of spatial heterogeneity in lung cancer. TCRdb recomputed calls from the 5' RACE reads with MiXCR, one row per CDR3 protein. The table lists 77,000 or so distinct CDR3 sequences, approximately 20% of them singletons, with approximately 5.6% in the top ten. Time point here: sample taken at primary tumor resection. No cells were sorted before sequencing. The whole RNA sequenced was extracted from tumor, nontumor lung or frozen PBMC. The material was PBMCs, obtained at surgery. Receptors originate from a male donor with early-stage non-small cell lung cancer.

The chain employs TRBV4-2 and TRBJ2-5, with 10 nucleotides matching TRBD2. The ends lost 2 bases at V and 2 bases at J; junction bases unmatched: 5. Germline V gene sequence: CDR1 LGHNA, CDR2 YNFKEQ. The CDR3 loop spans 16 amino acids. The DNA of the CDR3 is TGTGCCAGCAGCCAAACTCTAGCGGGGGCTCAAGAGACCCAGTACTTC. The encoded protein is CASSQTLAGAQETQYF.

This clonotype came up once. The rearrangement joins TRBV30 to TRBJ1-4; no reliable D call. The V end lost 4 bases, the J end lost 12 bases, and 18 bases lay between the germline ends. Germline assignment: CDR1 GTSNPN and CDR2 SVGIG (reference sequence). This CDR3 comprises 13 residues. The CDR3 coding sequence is TGTGCCTGGACGTCCGTGAGAGGACCTCAACTGTTTTTT. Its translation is CAWTSVRGPQLFF.

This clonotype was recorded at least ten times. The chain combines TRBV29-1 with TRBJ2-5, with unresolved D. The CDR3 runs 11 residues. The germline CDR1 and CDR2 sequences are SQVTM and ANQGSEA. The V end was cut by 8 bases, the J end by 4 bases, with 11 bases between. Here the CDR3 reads CSSRMGETQYF. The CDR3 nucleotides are TGCAGCTCGCGGATGGGAGAGACCCAGTACTTC.

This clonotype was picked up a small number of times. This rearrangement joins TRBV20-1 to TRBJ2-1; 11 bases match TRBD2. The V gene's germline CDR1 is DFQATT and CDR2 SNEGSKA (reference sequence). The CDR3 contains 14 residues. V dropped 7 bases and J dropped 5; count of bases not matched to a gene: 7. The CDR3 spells CSVIAGGLNNEQFF. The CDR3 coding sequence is TGCAGTGTAATAGCGGGGGGGCTAAACAATGAGCAGTTCTTC.

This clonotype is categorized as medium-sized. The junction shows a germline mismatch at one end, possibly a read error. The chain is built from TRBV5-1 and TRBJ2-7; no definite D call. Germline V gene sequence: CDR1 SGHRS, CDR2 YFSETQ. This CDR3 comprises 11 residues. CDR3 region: CASSLGYEQYF. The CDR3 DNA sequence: TGTGCCAGCAGCTTAGGCTACGAGCAGTACTTC.

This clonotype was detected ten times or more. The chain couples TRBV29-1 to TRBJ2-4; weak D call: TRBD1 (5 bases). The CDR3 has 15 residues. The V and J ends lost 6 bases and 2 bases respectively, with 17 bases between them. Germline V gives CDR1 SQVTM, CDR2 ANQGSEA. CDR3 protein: CSVGVDTRTKNIQYF. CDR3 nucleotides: TGCAGCGTCGGAGTGGACACTCGTACCAAAAACATTCAGTACTTC.

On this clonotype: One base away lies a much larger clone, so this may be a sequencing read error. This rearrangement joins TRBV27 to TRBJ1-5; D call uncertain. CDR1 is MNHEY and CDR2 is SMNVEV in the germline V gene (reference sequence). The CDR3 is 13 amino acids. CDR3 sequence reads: CTTGPARHQPQHF. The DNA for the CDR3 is TGTACCACCGGCCCCGCACGGCATCAGCCCCAGCATTTT.

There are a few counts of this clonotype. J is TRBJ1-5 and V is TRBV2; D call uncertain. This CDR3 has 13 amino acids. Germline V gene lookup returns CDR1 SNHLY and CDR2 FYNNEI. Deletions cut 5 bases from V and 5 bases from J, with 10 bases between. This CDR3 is CASSFQVDQPQHF. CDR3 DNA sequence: TGTGCCAGCAGTTTTCAGGTCGATCAGCCCCAGCATTTT.

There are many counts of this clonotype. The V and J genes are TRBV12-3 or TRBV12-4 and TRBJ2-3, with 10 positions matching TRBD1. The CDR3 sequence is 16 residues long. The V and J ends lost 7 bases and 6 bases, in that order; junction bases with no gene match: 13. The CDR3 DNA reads TGTGCCAGCACCCCCCGGGGGACAGGGGTATTTGATACGCAGTATTTT. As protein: CASTPRGTGVFDTQYF.